The T cell receptor beta chain under discussion was sequenced for a study of T cell repertoires in cytomegalovirus infection. About the study: TCR beta signatures that were public indicated CMV infection and matching HLA type.

In regard to this clonotype: Its antigen is as yet unknown.

Points from the study as a whole: Based on cumulative public TCR beta family frequency, carriers of CMV plus the relevant HLA were identified. HLA-C-restricted CMV clonotypes gave the most frequent clonotype in two of eight donors.

TCRdb reanalysed the reads using MiXCR and keeps one entry per CDR3 protein. Counted here are around 74,000 distinct CDR3 sequences, around 3.4% occurring once; the ten biggest clones make up approximately 4.3%. Germline lookup yields CDR1 DFQATT and CDR2 SNEGSKA (reference sequence). This CDR3 comprises 13 residues. This chain uses TRBV20-1 with TRBJ2-1; weak D call: TRBD2 (5 bases). The J call may not be correct, given that the DNA end is closer to TRBJ2-7. The receptor was derived from a human donor in good health (CMV status not recorded). Some clones in this sample may be carry-over from other donors' samples. Sequenced material: PBMCs. The CDR3 sequence: CSASNPSTAEQYF. The CDR3 DNA follows: TGCAGTGCTAGTAATCCTAGCACTGCTGAGCAGTACTTC.